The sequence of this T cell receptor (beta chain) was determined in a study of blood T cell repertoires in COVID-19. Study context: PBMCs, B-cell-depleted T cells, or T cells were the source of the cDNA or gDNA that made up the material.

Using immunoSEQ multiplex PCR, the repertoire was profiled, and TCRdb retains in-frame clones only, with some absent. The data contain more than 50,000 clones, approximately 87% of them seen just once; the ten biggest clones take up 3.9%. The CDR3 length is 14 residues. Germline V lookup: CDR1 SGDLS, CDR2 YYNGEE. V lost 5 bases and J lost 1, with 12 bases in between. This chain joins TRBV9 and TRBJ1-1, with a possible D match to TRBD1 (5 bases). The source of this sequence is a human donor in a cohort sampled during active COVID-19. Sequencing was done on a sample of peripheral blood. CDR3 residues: CASRPPTGNTEAFF. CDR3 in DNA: TGTGCCAGCAGGCCCCCCACAGGGAACACTGAAGCTTTCTTT.